These 9 T cell receptor beta chains were sequenced from one sample in a study of identifying expanded T cells in peripheral blood. TCRdb's table, derived via immunoSEQ multiplex PCR, lists solely in-frame clones and lacks some. The sample holds about 58,000 clones; over 85% are singletons and the top ten take around 3.5%. The sample taken for sequencing was blood. The source of these receptors is a person aged 18 to 75 in good health.

The chain carries TRBV9 and TRBJ2-1; D might be TRBD2 (5 bases). The length of the CDR3 is 14 residues. The germline V and J ends were trimmed by 0 bases and 6 bases, with 10 bases remaining between them. CDR1 and CDR2 (germline): SGDLS, YYNGEE. CDR3 sequence reads: CASSVATGSNEQFF. Here the CDR3 DNA reads TGTGCCAGCAGCGTAGCCACGGGGTCCAATGAGCAGTTCTTC.

The chain carries TRBV7-2 and TRBJ2-3; D perhaps matches TRBD2 (7 bases). The CDR3 has 15 amino acids. Trimming took 10 bases from V and 9 from J, leaving 26 bases between them. Germline V gene lookup returns CDR1 SGHTA and CDR2 FQGNSA. This CDR3 reads CATRGASVQTGTQYF. CDR3 DNA sequence: TGTGCCACCCGGGGGGCTAGCGTCCAGACGGGGACGCAGTATTTT.

The chain uses TRBV10-3 and TRBJ2-1; the match to TRBD2 covers 10 bases. Germline-derived CDR1 and CDR2 are ENHRY and SYGVKD. CDR3 size: 16 residues. V was pared by 3 bases and J by 4 bases, with 6 bases of the junction left unmatched. Here the CDR3 reads CAISDPTSGRYNEQFF. DNA for the CDR3: TGTGCCATCAGTGACCCGACTAGCGGGCGATACAATGAGCAGTTCTTC.

The rearrangement joins TRBV6-5 to TRBJ2-7; D not resolved. CDR3 length: 15 amino acids. From germline, CDR1 is MNHEY and CDR2 SVGAGI. Trimming took 0 bases from V and 0 from J, leaving 9 bases between them. In DNA, the CDR3 is TGTGCCAGCAGTTACTCTAGGGAAAGCTCCTACGAGCAGTACTTC. Its translation: CASSYSRESSYEQYF.

The table lists this clone with a count of one. The rearrangement uses TRBV27 and TRBJ2-7; 7 positions match TRBD2. V gave up 0 bases and J gave up 5 bases; unmatched junction bases: 4. This CDR3 is built from 14 residues. CDR1 and CDR2 (germline): MNHEY, SMNVEV (reference sequence). In DNA, the CDR3 is TGTGCCAGCAGTTTATCAGCGGGGTGGAACGAGCAGTACTTC. This sequence encodes CASSLSAGWNEQYF.

The V and J genes are TRBV6-5 and TRBJ1-1; D unclear. Per the germline V gene, CDR1 is MNHEY and CDR2 is SVGAGI. This CDR3 has 13 amino acids. V lost 0 bases and J lost 2, with 4 bases in between. CDR3 sequence (DNA): TGTGCCAGCAGTTACTCGATTAACACTGAAGCTTTCTTT. This codes for CASSYSINTEAFF.

The chain recombines TRBV7-9 with TRBJ2-1; D possibly corresponds to TRBD2 (6 bases). The CDR3 is made up of 15 amino acids. Trimming removed 2 bases at V and 6 bases at J, with 14 bases between. Looked up from germline, CDR1 is SEHNR and CDR2 is FQNEAQ (reference sequence). CDR3 residues: CASSLRLGIPNEQFF. CDR3 bases: TGTGCCAGCAGCTTACGACTAGGGATTCCCAATGAGCAGTTCTTC.

A single count supports this clone. This rearrangement joins TRBV23-1 to TRBJ2-7; a weak D match, TRBD1 (5 bases). TRBV23-1 is an ORF, and what it does is uncertain. Trimming stripped 0 bases from V and 2 bases from J, with 11 bases between. The CDR3 is 15 residues long. In DNA form, the CDR3 reads TGCGCCAGCAGTCAATCGAAGGACAATCCCTACGAGCAGTACTTC. Translated, it gives CASSQSKDNPYEQYF.

This chain joins TRBV6-5 and TRBJ2-5; D gene ambiguous. The V gene lost 0 bases and the J gene lost 5 bases, with 16 bases spanning the gap. Germline CDR1 MNHEY, CDR2 SVGAGI. The CDR3 totals 16 residues. The DNA for the CDR3 is TGTGCCAGCAGTTACTCGATTGGCCTAGTTGGGGAGACCCAGTACTTC. Protein: CASSYSIGLVGETQYF.